Below are 17 T cell receptor beta chains sequenced from a single sample in a study of control samples from healthy donors and cancer patients (dated by TCRdb to 2020 to 2021). Libraries were prepared through the immunoSEQ multiplex PCR assay. TCRdb took this table from immuneACCESS and kept in-frame rearrangements with V and J called. Such tables lack part of the clones; where checked against another copy, unresolved V genes explain under half of the gap, and the rest is unexplained. The sample profile shows 100,000 to 150,000 clones; about 88% of them were found once. The ten largest clones take up around 2% of the sample. The specimen was blood. These receptors were obtained from a man younger than 30 in good health.

This clone was counted only a few times. V gene TRBV4-3 combines with J gene TRBJ2-1, with 12 bases matching TRBD1. J gave up 6 bases and V 1 base, and 4 bases lay outside the gene matches. The CDR3 runs to 16 residues. From germline, CDR1 is LGHNA and CDR2 YSLEER. Here the CDR3 reads CASSQGDRGRRNEQFF. The CDR3 nucleotides are TGCGCCAGCAGCCAAGGGGACAGGGGGCGACGCAATGAGCAGTTCTTC.

CDR3 coding DNA: TGCGCCAGCAGCCATCGCCCAAGGGACAGTCCACAGAACACCGGGGAGCTGTTTTTT. Residues: CASSHRPRDSPQNTGELFF. The V gene is TRBV5-1, the J gene TRBJ2-2; 7 bases match TRBD1. V was pared by 4 bases and J by 1 base, with 16 bases of the junction left unmatched. CDR1 SGHRS and CDR2 YFSETQ come from the germline V gene. The CDR3 is 19 amino acids.

CDR3 nucleotides: TGTGCCAGCAGACCCAGGGCACCCTACGAGCAGTACTTC. Translating it yields CASRPRAPYEQYF. The chain uses TRBV6-5 and TRBJ2-7; perhaps TRBD1 as D (5 bases). Per germline, CDR1 MNHEY and CDR2 SVGAGI. This CDR3 contains 13 residues. The V end lost 6 bases, the J end lost 2 bases, and 11 bases lay between the germline ends.

V and J are TRBV9 and TRBJ1-1; D is possibly TRBD1 (6 bases). V shed 0 bases and J shed 0 bases, with 12 bases lying between them. The CDR3 runs to 16 residues. Germline-derived CDR1 and CDR2 are SGDLS and YYNGEE. CDR3: CASSVGGRGVNTEAFF. The CDR3 DNA is TGTGCCAGCAGCGTAGGTGGCAGGGGAGTGAACACTGAAGCTTTCTTT. Full variable domain (rest looked up from reference TRBV9 and TRBJ1-1): DSGVTQTPKHLITATGQRVTLRCSPRSGDLSVYWYQQSLDQGLQFLIQYYNGEERAKGNILERFSAQQFPDLHSELNLSSLELGDSALYFCASSVGGRGVNTEAFFGQGTRLTVV.

The V and J genes are TRBV19 and TRBJ1-2; tentative D call: TRBD1 (5 bases). V gave up 9 bases and J gave up 8 bases, with 22 bases separating them. This CDR3 has 14 amino acids. CDR1 is LNHDA and CDR2 is SQIVND in the germline V gene (reference sequence). The CDR3 nucleotides are TGTGCCAGCACGAAACAGGAGGGCGTTGTAGGCTACACCTTC. It is translated as CASTKQEGVVGYTF. Variable domain in full (rest from reference TRBV19 and TRBJ1-2): DGGITQSPKYLFRKEGQNVTLSCEQNLNHDAMYWYRQDPGQGLRLIYYSQIVNDFQKGDIAEGYSVSREKKESFPLTVTSAQKNPTAFYLCASTKQEGVVGYTFGSGTRLTVV.

The rearrangement links TRBV10-3 to TRBJ2-5; D possibly uses TRBD1 or TRBD2 (5 bases each). CDR1 and CDR2 from the germline V gene are ENHRY and SYGVKD. V dropped 6 bases and J dropped 0 bases, with 11 bases sitting between them. The CDR3 totals 14 residues. This chain's CDR3 is CAISPGRNQETQYF. For the CDR3, the DNA is TGTGCCATCAGCCCGGGACGGAACCAAGAGACCCAGTACTTC.

This chain connects TRBV6-4 to TRBJ2-1, with 12 bases lining up with TRBD1. Germline lookup yields CDR1 MRHNA and CDR2 SNTAGT. V was clipped by 6 bases and J by 8 bases; unmatched bases: 11. The CDR3 has 16 amino acids. CDR3 loop: CASSLLPGQGAHEQFF. DNA for the CDR3: TGTGCCAGCAGCCTTCTTCCGGGACAGGGGGCTCATGAGCAGTTCTTC.

The J gene is TRBJ2-7, the V gene TRBV5-4; D is unclear. This CDR3 comprises 13 residues. The germline CDR1 and CDR2 sequences are SGHNT and YYREEE (reference sequence). V was cut by 0 bases and J by 0 bases, with 4 bases left in between. The CDR3 nucleotides read TGTGCCAGCAGCTTGGCCAACTCCTACGAGCAGTACTTC. Protein: CASSLANSYEQYF.

The chain joins TRBV28 to TRBJ1-4, with D possibly TRBD1 on 5 matching bases. Germline V gene sequence: CDR1 MDHEN, CDR2 SYDVKM. Trimming shortened V by 2 bases and J by 7 bases, and 14 bases separated the two germline ends. This CDR3 has 15 residues. In DNA, the CDR3 is TGTGCCAGCAGTTTAATAGGGGCGATGGGTGAAAAACTGTTTTTT. Translated, it gives CASSLIGAMGEKLFF. Drawing the rest from reference TRBV28 and TRBJ1-4, the complete variable domain is DVKVTQSSRYLVKRTGEKVFLECVQDMDHENMFWYRQDPGLGLRLIYFSYDVKMKEKGDIPEGYSVSREKKERFSLILESASTNQTSMYLCASSLIGAMGEKLFFGSGTQLSVL.

The chain uses TRBV6-6 and TRBJ2-7; TRBD1 might be the D (5 bases). The V and J ends lost 6 bases and 7 bases respectively, with 19 bases between them. CDR3 length: 14 residues. Germline CDR1 and CDR2: MNHNY and SVGAGI (reference sequence). DNA for the CDR3: TGTGCCAGCAGCAAGGGGTCCCTTTCTCGGGAGCAGTACTTC. It yields the protein CASSKGSLSREQYF.

CDR3 DNA: TGTGCCAGCAGTTTAAAAGGAAACGAGCAGTACTTC. Its protein is CASSLKGNEQYF. This chain joins TRBV12-3 or TRBV12-4 and TRBJ2-7; D unresolved. V dropped 2 bases and J dropped 5 bases, with 7 bases sitting between them. CDR3 length: 12 amino acids.

This chain connects TRBV5-4 to TRBJ2-7; 7 bases are a match to TRBD1. V was clipped by 2 bases and J by 4 bases; unmatched bases: 12. From germline, CDR1 is SGHNT and CDR2 YYREEE (reference sequence). The CDR3 runs 16 residues. This chain's CDR3 is CASSFSLGVQGYEQYF. The CDR3 nucleotides read TGTGCCAGCAGCTTCAGTTTAGGAGTACAGGGGTACGAGCAGTACTTC.

The genes are TRBV24-1 and TRBJ2-4; no clear D. The CDR3 totals 12 residues. Germline V lookup: CDR1 KGHDR, CDR2 SFDVKD. Trimming shortened V by 8 bases and J by 2 bases, and 6 bases separated the two germline ends. The CDR3 sequence is CATTATKNIQYF. The CDR3 nucleotides are TGTGCCACCACGGCTACCAAAAACATTCAGTACTTC.

This clone appeared a single time. The chain employs TRBV5-4 and TRBJ1-5, with D unclear. Trimming shortened V by 4 bases and J by 0 bases, and 11 bases separated the two germline ends. Per germline, CDR1 SGHNT and CDR2 YYREEE (reference sequence). The CDR3 loop spans 15 amino acids. CDR3 bases: TGTGCCAGCAGCGTACGGACGGATAGCAATCAGCCCCAGCATTTT. It specifies CASSVRTDSNQPQHF.

The rearrangement joins TRBV11-3 to TRBJ2-7; 15 bases match TRBD2. The ends lost 10 bases at V and 2 bases at J; junction bases unmatched: 15. The V gene's germline CDR1 is SGHNT and CDR2 YENEEA. The CDR3 is 18 amino acids. In nucleotides, the CDR3 is TGTGCCACCCCGGACACCCCGGGACTAGCGGGAGGAGCCTACGAGCAGTACTTC. It yields the protein CATPDTPGLAGGAYEQYF.

This clone was seen a few times. V and J are TRBV10-3 and TRBJ2-7, with 11 bases aligning to TRBD1. The J segment lost 3 bases and the V segment lost 11 bases, leaving 6 bases of the junction unmatched. Germline V gene sequence: CDR1 ENHRY, CDR2 SYGVKD. There are 13 residues in the CDR3. CDR3 sequence (DNA): TGTGCCGTGCGGACAGGGGGCAACTACGAGCAGTACTTC. Its protein is CAVRTGGNYEQYF.

The rearrangement joins TRBV5-6 to TRBJ1-2; maybe TRBD1 (6 bases). The CDR3 consists of 15 residues. The V end lost 0 bases, the J end lost 7 bases, and 16 bases lay between the germline ends. CDR1 is SGHDT, CDR2 YYEEEE, per germline. The CDR3 here is CASSLDRGGASGYTF. CDR3 DNA: TGTGCCAGCAGCTTGGATCGTGGGGGCGCTTCTGGCTACACCTTC. Full variable domain (rest looked up from reference TRBV5-6 and TRBJ1-2): DAGVTQSPTHLIKTRGQQVTLRCSPKSGHDTVSWYQQALGQGPQFIFQYYEEEERQRGNFPDRFSGHQFPNYSSELNVNALLLGDSALYLCASSLDRGGASGYTFGSGTRLTVV.